Below are 19 T cell receptor beta chains sequenced from a single sample in a study of PD-L1 blockade in urothelial cancer. The table came from immunoSEQ multiplex PCR; TCRdb's copy has only in-frame clones and leaves some out. The sample consists of tens of thousands of clones, 90% of them appearing once. The time point was: pretreatment peripheral blood. This specimen consisted of PBMCs, obtained around atezolizumab (anti-PD-L1) treatment. Receptors were obtained from a man aged 60-69 years with urothelial cancer.

This chain joins TRBV6-4 and TRBJ2-3, with a weak D call TRBD2 (7 bases). V shed 5 bases and J shed 3 bases, with 12 bases lying between them. CDR1 MRHNA and CDR2 SNTAGT come from the germline V gene. The CDR3 contains 14 residues. The CDR3 loop is CASSPGGGTDTQYF. The CDR3 DNA is TGTGCCAGCAGTCCGGGGGGCGGTACAGATACGCAGTATTTT.

The V and J genes are TRBV7-2 and TRBJ1-1, with 8 bases fitting TRBD1. CDR1 SGHTA and CDR2 FQGNSA come from the germline V gene. J gave up 4 bases and V 5 bases, and 6 bases lay outside the gene matches. The CDR3 sequence is 14 residues long. The CDR3 nucleotides read TGTGCCAGCAGCCAGGGGGCGGTCGGCACTGAAGCTTTCTTT. This codes for CASSQGAVGTEAFF.

The rearrangement links TRBV7-2 to TRBJ2-2; the D gene is possibly TRBD2 (6 bases). Germline-derived CDR1 and CDR2 are SGHTA and FQGNSA. This CDR3 comprises 15 residues. With 1 base removed from V and 11 bases from J, the gap between germline ends came to 17 bases. The CDR3 region is CASSLEVWREKELFF. The CDR3 DNA reads TGTGCCAGCAGCTTAGAGGTGTGGAGGGAGAAAGAGCTGTTTTTT.

The V and J genes are TRBV27 and TRBJ1-4, with unresolved D. CDR1 and CDR2 from the germline V gene are MNHEY and SMNVEV (reference sequence). The length of the CDR3 is 14 residues. Trimming took off 8 bases at V and 0 bases at J, with 10 bases between the two ends. The CDR3 sequence is CASSSSATNEKLFF. DNA for the CDR3: TGTGCCAGCTCGTCGAGTGCAACTAATGAAAAACTGTTTTTT.

This clone was detected only once. J is TRBJ1-1 and V is TRBV28; 8 bases agree with TRBD1. The V and J ends lost 6 bases and 4 bases, in that order; junction bases with no gene match: 7. CDR1 and CDR2 (germline): MDHEN, SYDVKM. This CDR3 has 14 residues. The CDR3: CASSLQGAITEAFF. The CDR3 DNA sequence: TGTGCCAGCAGCCTCCAGGGGGCGATCACTGAAGCTTTCTTT. Full variable domain (remainder filled in from reference TRBV28 and TRBJ1-1): DVKVTQSSRYLVKRTGEKVFLECVQDMDHENMFWYRQDPGLGLRLIYFSYDVKMKEKGDIPEGYSVSREKKERFSLILESASTNQTSMYLCASSLQGAITEAFFGQGTRLTVV.

The chain carries TRBV11-2 and TRBJ2-3, with 10 positions matching TRBD2. The germline V gene encodes CDR1 SGHAT and CDR2 FQNNGV. Trimming took 2 bases from V and 0 from J; bases not matched to a gene: 2. CDR3 size: 16 residues. The CDR3 loop reads CASSLISGGSTDTQYF. The CDR3 DNA sequence: TGTGCCAGCAGCTTAATTAGCGGGGGGAGCACAGATACGCAGTATTTT.

This sequence joins TRBV7-2 and TRBJ1-1; tentative D call: TRBD1 (5 bases). Germline V gene sequence: CDR1 SGHTA, CDR2 FQGNSA. Trimming shortened V by 3 bases and J by 0 bases, and 8 bases separated the two germline ends. The CDR3 covers 14 residues. The CDR3 loop reads CASSFGGVNTEAFF. CDR3 DNA: TGTGCCAGCAGCTTCGGGGGTGTGAACACTGAAGCTTTCTTT.

This chain joins TRBV7-9 and TRBJ2-3; TRBD2 agrees at 12 bases. Trimming took 5 bases from V and 1 from J; bases not matched to a gene: 1. This CDR3 is built from 15 residues. From germline, CDR1 is SEHNR and CDR2 FQNEAQ (reference sequence). As DNA, the CDR3 is TGTGCCAGCAGCCGGACTAGCGGGGGCACAGATACGCAGTATTTT. This codes for CASSRTSGGTDTQYF.

The chain combines TRBV5-5 with TRBJ2-7, with D perhaps matching TRBD1 (5 bases). CDR1 SGHKS and CDR2 YYEKEE come from the germline V gene (reference sequence). This CDR3 is built from 13 residues. Deletions cut 2 bases from V and 2 bases from J, with 8 bases between. CDR3 sequence: CASSLPGTYEQYF. DNA for the CDR3: TGTGCCAGCAGCTTACCAGGGACCTACGAGCAGTACTTC.

The chain joins TRBV19 to TRBJ2-3, with 7 bases lining up with TRBD1. Unmatched junction bases numbered 8, after V lost 4 bases and J lost 1 base. The CDR3 totals 16 residues. From germline, CDR1 is LNHDA and CDR2 SQIVND (reference sequence). The CDR3 here is CASSTPTGRRTDTQYF. For the CDR3, the DNA is TGTGCCAGTAGTACCCCGACAGGGCGTCGCACAGATACGCAGTATTTT.

Only a few counts were recorded for this clone. CDR3 coding DNA: TGTGCCGGCGGACTAGCGGGAGCAATTAACAATGAGCAGTTCTTC. It translates to CAGGLAGAINNEQFF. This rearrangement joins TRBV2 to TRBJ2-1, with TRBD2 matching over 13 bases. The CDR3 totals 15 residues. CDR1 is SNHLY, CDR2 FYNNEI, per germline. Germline trimming cut 11 bases from V and 5 bases from J; bases unmatched to any gene: 9.

The chain employs TRBV7-9 and TRBJ2-1; 7 bases align to TRBD1. CDR1 is SEHNR, CDR2 FQNEAQ, per germline (reference sequence). CDR3 length: 15 residues. V was clipped by 6 bases and J by 1 base; unmatched bases: 6. The CDR3 DNA is TGTGCCAGCAGTTCCCGGGACAGTTCCTACAATGAGCAGTTCTTC. The encoded protein is CASSSRDSSYNEQFF.

The chain is built from TRBV2 and TRBJ1-2, with TRBD1 matching 7 bases. CDR3 length: 13 amino acids. Trimming at V came to 5 bases and at J to 8 bases, leaving 8 bases not matched to a gene. Germline CDR1 and CDR2: SNHLY and FYNNEI. The CDR3 bases are TGTGCCAGCAGTTTGGACAGGACGGAAGGCTACACCTTC. Its translation: CASSLDRTEGYTF.

The rearrangement uses TRBV14 and TRBJ1-2; D remains ambiguous. Trimming cost V 4 bases and J 3 bases, with 12 bases left between them. Germline V CDR1 and CDR2: SGHDN, FVKESK. This CDR3 is 14 amino acids long. This chain's CDR3 is CASSRSGDYYGYTF. CDR3 nucleotides: TGTGCCAGCAGCCGAAGCGGGGATTACTATGGCTACACCTTC.

V is TRBV7-2 and J is TRBJ1-3; possibly TRBD1 for D (6 bases). The germline V and J ends were trimmed by 6 bases and 2 bases, with 11 bases remaining between them. Germline V gene sequence: CDR1 SGHTA, CDR2 FQGNSA. The CDR3 runs to 14 residues. The DNA for the CDR3 is TGTGCCAGCAGGATACAGGGAACTGGAAACACCATATATTTT. It is translated as CASRIQGTGNTIYF.

The V call is TRBV9, the J call TRBJ2-1, with a tentative D call TRBD2 (7 bases). In germline, CDR1 is SGDLS, CDR2 YYNGEE. CDR3 length: 13 residues. Trimming stripped 0 bases from V and 11 bases from J, with 12 bases between. In DNA form, the CDR3 reads TGTGCCAGCAGCGTAGAGTGGGGGGGCAAGCAGTTCTTC. Protein: CASSVEWGGKQFF.

This chain connects TRBV7-9 to TRBJ2-2; 15 bases agree with TRBD2. Trimming removed 8 bases from V and 2 bases from J; junction bases left unmatched: 3. Germline V CDR1 and CDR2: SEHNR, FQNEAQ (reference sequence). The CDR3 has 16 amino acids. CDR3 amino acids: CASRGLAGGNTGELFF. CDR3 nucleotides: TGTGCCAGCCGGGGACTAGCGGGAGGCAACACCGGGGAGCTGTTTTTT.

The chain has TRBV7-7 and TRBJ2-5; TRBD2 matches at 8 bases. CDR1 is SSHAT and CDR2 is FNYEAQ in the germline V gene (reference sequence). The length of the CDR3 is 16 residues. J lost 4 bases, V lost 5 bases, and 12 bases had no gene match. Written as DNA, the CDR3 is TGTGCCAGCAGCAAAAATCCCGGACTAGCTTCAGAGACCCAGTACTTC. It translates to CASSKNPGLASETQYF. Full variable domain (remainder filled in from reference TRBV7-7 and TRBJ2-5): GAGVSQSPRYKVTKRGQDVTLRCDPISSHATLYWYQQALGQGPEFLTYFNYEAQPDKSGLPSDRFSAERPEGSISTLTIQRTEQRDSAMYRCASSKNPGLASETQYFGPGTRLLVL.

V and J are TRBV19 and TRBJ1-5; TRBD1 is a possible D gene (5 bases). V was trimmed by 0 bases and J by 2 bases, leaving 8 bases between them. Germline V gives CDR1 LNHDA, CDR2 SQIVND (reference sequence). The CDR3 totals 15 residues. For the CDR3, the DNA is TGTGCCAGTAGTATAGACAGGGTAGGCAATCAGCCCCAGCATTTT. Translated: CASSIDRVGNQPQHF.